These 10 T cell receptor beta chains were sequenced from one sample in a study of blood T cell repertoires in COVID-19. Clones were sequenced by immunoSEQ multiplex PCR, and TCRdb holds only the in-frame ones, with some missing. The sample lists hundreds of thousands of clones, roughly 89% seen once, with around 8.9% in the top ten. The sequenced sample consisted of PBMCs or T cells enriched from blood (not recorded which). These receptors were collected from a woman under 30 who had recovered from COVID-19.

This clone was detected once. The chain combines TRBV7-2 with TRBJ1-3; the D gene is possibly TRBD1 (5 bases). The CDR3 totals 15 residues. Germline V lookup: CDR1 SGHTA, CDR2 FQGNSA. Trimming stripped 1 base from V and 4 bases from J, with 11 bases between. CDR3 amino acids: CASSLVSGQGNTIYF. In DNA, the CDR3 is TGTGCCAGCAGCTTAGTTTCCGGACAAGGAAACACCATATATTTT. The full variable domain, with the rest looked up from reference TRBV7-2 and TRBJ1-3, is GAGVSQSPSNKVTEKGKDVELRCDPISGHTALYWYRQSLGQGLEFLIYFQGNSAPDKSGLPSDRFSAERTGGSVSTLTIQRTQQEDSAVYLCASSLVSGQGNTIYFGEGSWLTVV.

The rearrangement uses TRBV27 and TRBJ2-7, with D perhaps TRBD1 (7 bases). CDR1 and CDR2 from the germline V gene are MNHEY and SMNVEV (reference sequence). This CDR3 region has 13 residues. The V end was cut by 8 bases, the J end by 5 bases, with 16 bases between. CDR3 in amino acids: CASSSTGRNEQYF. CDR3 DNA sequence: TGTGCCAGCTCCTCGACAGGGAGGAACGAGCAGTACTTC.

The rearrangement joins TRBV7-8 to TRBJ2-3, with a weak D call TRBD1 (6 bases). V was cut by 5 bases and J by 5 bases, with 17 bases left in between. This CDR3 has 15 residues. CDR1 is SGHVS, CDR2 FQNEAQ, per germline. In DNA form, the CDR3 reads TGTGCCAGCAGCCCTAAAATGGGGGCAATAGATACGCAGTATTTT. It encodes CASSPKMGAIDTQYF. Combining the CDR3 with reference TRBV7-8 and TRBJ2-3 gives the whole variable domain GAGVSQSPRYKVAKRGQDVALRCDPISGHVSLFWYQQALGQGPEFLTYFQNEAQLDKSGLPSDRFFAERPEGSVSTLKIQRTQQEDSAVYLCASSPKMGAIDTQYFGPGTRLTVL.

The gene calls are TRBV19 and TRBJ1-1; D may be TRBD1 (6 bases). Germline values: CDR1 LNHDA, CDR2 SQIVND (reference sequence). The length of the CDR3 is 16 residues. Trimming took 4 bases from V and 6 from J, leaving 21 bases between them. The DNA of the CDR3 is TGTGCCAGTAGTACGCTATCAGGGCAGGGGATCCCTGAAGCTTTCTTT. Its translation is CASSTLSGQGIPEAFF.

V is TRBV4-3 and J is TRBJ2-3, with D unresolved. The CDR3 spans 15 residues. The V gene's germline CDR1 is LGHNA and CDR2 YSLEER. Trimming removed 0 bases at V and 3 bases at J, with 10 bases between. CDR3 nucleotides: TGCGCCAGCAGCCAAGATCGGGTGGAAACAGATACGCAGTATTTT. Its protein product is CASSQDRVETDTQYF.

This chain uses TRBV2 with TRBJ2-5; possibly TRBD1 for D (6 bases). This CDR3 has 13 residues. V lost 7 bases and J lost 4, with 13 bases in between. The germline V gene has CDR1 SNHLY and CDR2 FYNNEI. The CDR3 is CASTIQGGETQYF. The CDR3 DNA reads as TGTGCCAGCACTATACAGGGTGGAGAGACCCAGTACTTC.

The chain uses TRBV7-4 and TRBJ1-2; 8 positions match TRBD1. The CDR3 has 14 residues. In germline, CDR1 is SGHVT, CDR2 SQSDAQ. V was clipped by 5 bases and J by 8 bases; unmatched bases: 10. The CDR3 coding sequence is TGTGCCAGCAGCCCAAGGACAGGGATAAGGGGCTACACCTTC. Translating it yields CASSPRTGIRGYTF.

The chain combines TRBV7-2 with TRBJ1-3; D remains ambiguous. Germline V gene lookup returns CDR1 SGHTA and CDR2 FQGNSA. This CDR3 comprises 17 residues. Trimming removed 1 base at V and 0 bases at J, with 13 bases between. In nucleotides, the CDR3 is TGTGCCAGCAGCTTAGTTCGGGGATCCAGCTCTGGAAACACCATATATTTT. It yields the protein CASSLVRGSSSGNTIYF.

This clone appeared once. V usage is TRBV5-1 and J usage is TRBJ1-1; D gene uncertain. The V gene lost 4 bases and the J gene lost 1 base, with 11 bases spanning the gap. The CDR3 length is 14 residues. The germline CDR1 and CDR2 sequences are SGHRS and YFSETQ. The CDR3 coding sequence is TGCGCCAGCAGCGCTAAGGGAGGGAACACTGAAGCTTTCTTT. Translating it yields CASSAKGGNTEAFF.

The chain employs TRBV2 and TRBJ1-3; 9 positions match TRBD1. The junction had 5 bases not matched to a gene; V was cut back by 7 bases and J by 7 bases. The CDR3 is 13 amino acids. Germline CDR1 SNHLY, CDR2 FYNNEI. CDR3 protein: CASTTTGGNTIYF. CDR3 nucleotide sequence: TGTGCCAGCACCACGACAGGGGGGAACACCATATATTTT.